The clone carrying this T cell receptor (beta chain) was detected ten times or more. Its antigen remains unidentified. Germline lookup yields CDR1 LGHNA and CDR2 YSLEER. The V gene lost 0 bases and the J gene lost 2 bases, with 14 bases spanning the gap. The CDR3 extends over 17 amino acids. The data are from a study of T cells after yellow fever vaccination. Study-wide background: Libraries from low-cell-number fractions were prepared with the SMART-Seq v4 Ultra Low Input RNA kit.

Making TCR cDNA involved 5'RACE template switching, which added UMIs and a universal primer site. TCRdb reprocessed the 5' RACE reads with MiXCR, giving one entry per CDR3 protein. The repertoire includes 300,000 to 400,000 distinct CDR3 sequences, under 7.5% of them detected once, and roughly 15% sits in the top ten. The study, taken as a whole, reports: Booster sampling recovered most clones from primary vaccination (nearly 98% CD4, roughly 90% CD8). Weaker in magnitude, the secondary response showed a faster peak on day 5 versus 15.

The chain recombines TRBV4-3 with TRBJ2-4; no clear D. The sample here was PBMCs, taken 5 days after the yellow fever booster vaccination. The sequence came from a man aged 25-40 years who received the YFV17D yellow fever vaccine. The CDR3 here is CASSQDLGTVSKNIQYF. CDR3 bases: TGCGCCAGCAGCCAAGATCTCGGCACTGTATCCAAAAACATTCAGTACTTC.